The subject of this entry is one T cell receptor (beta chain). The sample comes from a study of blood T cell repertoires in COVID-19. Study summary: T cells, B-cell-depleted T cells, or PBMCs provided the cDNA or gDNA that served as material.

Sequencing was performed with immunoSEQ multiplex PCR; in TCRdb, only in-frame clones are kept and a portion is missing. The sample has about 220,000 clones; approximately 85% are singletons. The germline V gene encodes CDR1 SGHDN and CDR2 FVKESK. The CDR3 contains 18 residues. J was trimmed by 6 bases and V by 2 bases; bases with no gene match: 12. This sequence joins TRBV14 and TRBJ2-3, with 12 bases that match TRBD2. Sequencing was performed on peripheral blood. The TCR was taken from a man aged 45-65 years who had recovered from COVID-19. For the CDR3, the DNA is TGTGCCAGCAGCCAACCACTTGAACTAGCGGGAGGCCCCGATACGCAGTATTTT. It codes for CASSQPLELAGGPDTQYF.